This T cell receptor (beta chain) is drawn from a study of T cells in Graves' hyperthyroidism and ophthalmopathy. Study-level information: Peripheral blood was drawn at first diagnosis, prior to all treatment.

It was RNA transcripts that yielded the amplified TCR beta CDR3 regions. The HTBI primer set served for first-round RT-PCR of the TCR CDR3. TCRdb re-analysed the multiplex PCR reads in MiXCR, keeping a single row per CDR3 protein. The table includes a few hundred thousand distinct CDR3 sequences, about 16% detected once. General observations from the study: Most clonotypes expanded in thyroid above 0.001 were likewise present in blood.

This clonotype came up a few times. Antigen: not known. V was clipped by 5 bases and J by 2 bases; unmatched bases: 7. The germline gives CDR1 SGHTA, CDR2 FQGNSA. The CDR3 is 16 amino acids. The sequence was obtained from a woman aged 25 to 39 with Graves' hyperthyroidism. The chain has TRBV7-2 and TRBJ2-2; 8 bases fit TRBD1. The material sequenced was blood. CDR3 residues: CASSPRGTGNTGELFF. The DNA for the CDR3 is TGTGCCAGCAGCCCACGGGGGACAGGCAACACCGGGGAGCTGTTTTTT.